Following are 9 T cell receptor beta chains from one sample sequenced in a study of CD8 T cells in acute hepatitis C reinfection. Noted time point: naive CD8 control sorted from an acute-time-point sample. Measured with immunoSEQ multiplex PCR; TCRdb has only the in-frame clones, and not every one. The data contain about 38,000 clones, approximately 90% of them singletons. What was sequenced was naive CD8+ T cells from PBMCs. These receptors were taken from a young man with chronic hepatitis C.

The rearrangement uses TRBV9 and TRBJ2-5, with 7 bases matching TRBD1. The germline V gene encodes CDR1 SGDLS and CDR2 YYNGEE. With 4 bases clipped from V and 5 bases from J, the junction kept 8 bases outside the gene matches. The CDR3 length is 14 residues. CDR3 sequence: CASSYLGGEETQYF. The DNA of the CDR3 is TGTGCCAGCAGCTACCTAGGGGGCGAGGAGACCCAGTACTTC.

J is TRBJ2-7 and V is TRBV5-4, with D possibly matching TRBD1 (6 bases). The germline V gene encodes CDR1 SGHNT and CDR2 YYREEE (reference sequence). The CDR3 runs 14 residues. V lost 3 bases, J lost 5 bases, and 15 bases lay in between. The CDR3 DNA is TGTGCCAGCAGCTCAGGGCAGGGGTCCCACGAGCAGTACTTC. This translates into CASSSGQGSHEQYF.

The chain employs TRBV6-1 and TRBJ1-5; D unclear. The germline V and J ends were trimmed by 3 bases and 0 bases, with 15 bases remaining between them. Germline V lookup: CDR1 MNHNS, CDR2 SASEGT. The length of the CDR3 is 17 residues. As DNA, the CDR3 is TGTGCCAGCAGTGACAGCCACGTACTCTATAGCAATCAGCCCCAGCATTTT. Its translation: CASSDSHVLYSNQPQHF.

CDR3 protein: CASTDLWTGELSANVLTF. The CDR3 coding sequence is TGTGCCAGTACCGACCTTTGGACAGGGGAATTATCGGCCAACGTCCTGACTTTC. V gene TRBV19 combines with J gene TRBJ2-6; 9 nucleotides match TRBD1. Germline V gene data show CDR1 as LNHDA and CDR2 as SQIVND (reference sequence). This CDR3 contains 18 residues. V lost 7 bases, J lost 6 bases, and 16 bases stayed unmatched.

V is TRBV7-9 and J is TRBJ2-1; the match to TRBD2 covers 10 bases. Per the germline V gene, CDR1 is SEHNR and CDR2 is FQNEAQ (reference sequence). V lost 6 bases, J lost 5 bases, and 4 bases stayed unmatched. This CDR3 contains 14 residues. The CDR3 loop is CASSRLAGNNEQFF. CDR3 sequence (DNA): TGTGCCAGCAGTCGACTAGCGGGCAACAATGAGCAGTTCTTC.

This sequence joins TRBV5-4 and TRBJ2-7; 8 positions match TRBD2. Germline V gives CDR1 SGHNT, CDR2 YYREEE (reference sequence). J lost 0 bases, V lost 1 base, and 0 bases had no gene match. This CDR3 spans 14 amino acids. Written as DNA, the CDR3 is TGTGCCAGCAGCTTGAGCGGGGGCTCCTACGAGCAGTACTTC. It is translated as CASSLSGGSYEQYF.

This clone has only a few counts. V and J are TRBV4-2 and TRBJ1-5; TRBD1 matches 7 bases. With V trimmed by 1 base and J by 2 bases, 2 bases remained unmatched. Germline loops: CDR1 LGHNA, CDR2 YNFKEQ. CDR3 length equals 15 residues. CDR3 sequence (DNA): TGTGCCAGCAGCCAAGTTACAGGGGGCAATCAGCCCCAGCATTTT. Translation gives CASSQVTGGNQPQHF.

This clone occurred once. J is TRBJ1-2 and V is TRBV29-1; 8 nucleotides line up with TRBD1. Trimming took 6 bases from V and 7 from J; bases not matched to a gene: 7. The CDR3 has 12 amino acids. From germline, CDR1 is SQVTM and CDR2 ANQGSEA. The CDR3 DNA reads as TGCAGCGTAACGGGACAGGATGTTGGCTACACCTTC. Amino acid sequence: CSVTGQDVGYTF.

The rearrangement uses TRBV2 and TRBJ2-2; D is ambiguous. Germline-derived CDR1 and CDR2 are SNHLY and FYNNEI. Trimming removed 11 bases from V and 1 base from J, with 14 bases in between. CDR3 length: 14 amino acids. CDR3 sequence reads: CAWPGILNTGELFF. As DNA, the CDR3 is TGTGCCTGGCCGGGTATATTGAACACCGGGGAGCTGTTTTTT.